The 27 T cell receptor beta chains below all came from one sample that was sequenced in a study of cytomegalovirus exposure and HLA in healthy donors. TCRdb's table, derived via immunoSEQ multiplex PCR, lists solely in-frame clones and lacks some. Among 250,000 to 400,000 clones listed, roughly 87% were seen once. Sequencing input: PBMCs. These receptors all come from a woman in her 30s in good health and CMV-seropositive.

This chain uses TRBV10-1 with TRBJ2-5; unclear D gene. CDR3 length: 11 residues. The germline V and J ends were trimmed by 8 bases and 1 base, with 5 bases remaining between them. Looked up from germline, CDR1 is WNHNN and CDR2 is SYGVQD (reference sequence). DNA of the CDR3: TGCGCCAGCGCAGTCCAAGAGACCCAGTACTTC. This sequence encodes CASAVQETQYF.

This chain uses TRBV7-9 with TRBJ1-2, with a tentative D call TRBD1 (5 bases). CDR3 length equals 14 residues. Deletions cut 1 base from V and 0 bases from J, with 6 bases between. Looked up from germline, CDR1 is SEHNR and CDR2 is FQNEAQ (reference sequence). The chain's CDR3 is CASSLGTTNYGYTF. CDR3 nucleotide sequence: TGTGCCAGCAGCTTAGGGACAACTAACTATGGCTACACCTTC. Drawing the rest from reference TRBV7-9 and TRBJ1-2, the complete variable domain is DTGVSQNPRHKITKRGQNVTFRCDPISEHNRLYWYRQTLGQGPEFLTYFQNEAQLEKSRLLSDRFSAERPKGSFSTLEIQRTEQGDSAMYLCASSLGTTNYGYTFGSGTRLTVV.

With regard to this clone: Other DNA sequences in this sample translate to the same CDR3. V gene TRBV9 combines with J gene TRBJ2-2; D unclear. Trimming took off 0 bases at V and 4 bases at J, with 4 bases between the two ends. CDR3 length: 13 amino acids. CDR1 is SGDLS and CDR2 is YYNGEE in the germline V gene. CDR3 DNA sequence: TGTGCCAGCAGCGTAGAGGGCACCGGGGAGCTGTTTTTT. It yields the protein CASSVEGTGELFF.

The V call is TRBV29-1, the J call TRBJ2-6, with TRBD1 as a possible D gene (7 bases). V was trimmed by 3 bases and J by 0 bases, leaving 12 bases between them. Germline V gene sequence: CDR1 SQVTM, CDR2 ANQGSEA. The CDR3 spans 16 residues. The CDR3 protein is CSVEEGASSGANVLTF. CDR3 nucleotides: TGCAGCGTTGAGGAGGGGGCTAGCTCTGGGGCCAACGTCCTGACTTTC.

This chain links TRBV4-2 with TRBJ2-7, with 10 bases identical to TRBD2. The V and J ends lost 0 bases and 2 bases, in that order; junction bases with no gene match: 7. CDR3 length: 17 residues. Per the germline V gene, CDR1 is LGHNA and CDR2 is YNFKEQ. This chain's CDR3 is CASSQDGSSGRTYEQYF. CDR3 nucleotide sequence: TGTGCCAGCAGCCAAGATGGGTCTAGCGGGAGAACCTACGAGCAGTACTTC.

This clone showed up just a few times. The chain carries TRBV28 and TRBJ1-4; D remains unclear. Germline CDR1 and CDR2: MDHEN and SYDVKM. The CDR3 has 14 residues. V was trimmed by 3 bases and J by 10 bases, leaving 15 bases between them. In DNA form, the CDR3 reads TGTGCCAGCAGTTTGGGAACAACCTTGGGAAAACTGTTTTTT. Residues: CASSLGTTLGKLFF. The full variable domain, rest sourced from reference TRBV28 and TRBJ1-4, is DVKVTQSSRYLVKRTGEKVFLECVQDMDHENMFWYRQDPGLGLRLIYFSYDVKMKEKGDIPEGYSVSREKKERFSLILESASTNQTSMYLCASSLGTTLGKLFFGSGTQLSVL.

This clone was detected once. This specimen includes other DNA sequences encoding the same CDR3. The rearrangement links TRBV28 to TRBJ1-4, with TRBD1 matching over 9 bases. The V segment lost 3 bases and the J segment 7 bases; nucleotides outside the gene matches: 3. The CDR3 runs 14 residues. Per germline, CDR1 MDHEN and CDR2 SYDVKM. The CDR3 region is CASSLRQGGEKLFF. For the CDR3, the DNA is TGTGCCAGCAGTTTGCGACAGGGGGGTGAAAAACTGTTTTTT.

The chain has TRBV2 and TRBJ2-2, with D tentatively TRBD1 (7 bases). Germline assignment: CDR1 SNHLY and CDR2 FYNNEI. V lost 5 bases to trimming and J lost 1 base, with 11 bases between them. The CDR3 extends over 15 amino acids. The CDR3 sequence is CASSLQGGNTGELFF. The DNA of the CDR3 is TGTGCCAGCAGTCTGCAGGGGGGGAACACCGGGGAGCTGTTTTTT.

This clone was seen once. The chain has TRBV6-1 and TRBJ2-3, with D perhaps TRBD1 (6 bases). CDR3 length: 14 amino acids. V shed 4 bases and J shed 1 base, with 9 bases lying between them. Germline V gene sequence: CDR1 MNHNS, CDR2 SASEGT. The CDR3 bases are TGTGCCAGCAGTGGCAGGGGTCGCACAGATACGCAGTATTTT. Translating gives CASSGRGRTDTQYF.

The rearrangement uses TRBV7-6 and TRBJ2-7; no definite D call. Trimming pared 0 bases from V and 3 bases from J, leaving 6 bases between. CDR1 and CDR2 from the germline V gene are SGHVS and FNYEAQ. The CDR3 length is 13 residues. The CDR3 here is CASSLALSYEQYF. In DNA form, the CDR3 reads TGTGCCAGCAGCTTAGCACTGAGCTACGAGCAGTACTTC.

V usage is TRBV5-1 and J usage is TRBJ2-7; D assignment may be TRBD1 or TRBD2 (5 bases each). Per the germline V gene, CDR1 is SGHRS and CDR2 is YFSETQ. The CDR3 is 16 residues long. V dropped 0 bases and J dropped 3 bases, with 16 bases sitting between them. As DNA, the CDR3 is TGCGCCAGCAGCTTGGCCGGTACATTGGGGGTCTACGAGCAGTACTTC. Translated, it gives CASSLAGTLGVYEQYF.

The chain is built from TRBV7-3 and TRBJ2-1, with 7 bases lining up with TRBD1. The ends lost 1 base at V and 1 base at J; junction bases unmatched: 4. CDR1 SGHTA and CDR2 FQGTGA come from the germline V gene. This CDR3 is 16 amino acids long. In DNA form, the CDR3 reads TGTGCCAGCAGCTTAAAGTGGACAGGTTCCTACAATGAGCAGTTCTTC. Its translation: CASSLKWTGSYNEQFF.

The J gene is TRBJ2-5, the V gene TRBV28, with 10 bases identical to TRBD2. The CDR3 extends over 15 amino acids. J lost 7 bases, V lost 7 bases, and 12 bases had no gene match. Germline lookup yields CDR1 MDHEN and CDR2 SYDVKM. The CDR3 nucleotides are TGTGCCAGCAACCCGGGACTAGCGACTCCTGGGACCCAGTACTTC. Translation gives CASNPGLATPGTQYF.

This rearrangement joins TRBV4-2 to TRBJ1-6; D ambiguous. This CDR3 has 17 residues. Trimming left V 5 bases short and J 5 bases short, with 19 bases between. CDR1 and CDR2 (germline): LGHNA, YNFKEQ. CDR3 sequence reads: CASSVNWGGLNNSPLHF. Written as DNA, the CDR3 is TGTGCCAGCAGCGTTAATTGGGGAGGGTTGAATAATTCACCCCTCCACTTT.

A word on this clone: A read error may produce the germline difference seen at one junction end. CDR3 DNA sequence: TGTGCCAGCAGCCACCAGGAGACCCAGTACTTC. Translation: CASSHQETQYF. The gene calls are TRBV28 and TRBJ2-5; no reliable D call. CDR1 MDHEN and CDR2 SYDVKM come from the germline V gene. This CDR3 region has 11 residues.

The chain has TRBV4-3 and TRBJ2-7; D perhaps matches TRBD1 (5 bases). The CDR3 totals 13 residues. The ends were cut back, 1 base at V and 2 bases at J, with 6 bases in the middle. Germline-derived CDR1 and CDR2 are LGHNA and YSLEER. CDR3 in amino acids: CASSQGQTYEQYF. The CDR3 region has the DNA TGCGCCAGCAGCCAAGGACAGACCTACGAGCAGTACTTC.

This sequence joins TRBV2 and TRBJ1-5; D uncertain. The CDR3 length is 13 residues. Deletions cut 7 bases from V and 8 bases from J, with 15 bases between. Looked up from germline, CDR1 is SNHLY and CDR2 is FYNNEI. The CDR3 sequence: CASKDGSGEPQHF. The CDR3 DNA follows: TGTGCCAGCAAGGACGGTAGCGGGGAGCCCCAGCATTTT.

V is TRBV29-1 and J is TRBJ2-4; TRBD1 matches at 8 bases. CDR1 is SQVTM, CDR2 ANQGSEA, per germline. The junction had 8 bases not matched to a gene; V was cut back by 0 bases and J by 1 base. The CDR3 runs to 17 residues. CDR3 loop: CSVEETTRGLAKNIQYF. Here the CDR3 DNA reads TGCAGCGTTGAAGAAACCACCAGGGGGCTGGCCAAAAACATTCAGTACTTC. The variable domain in full, completed from reference TRBV29-1 and TRBJ2-4, reads SAVISQKPSRDICQRGTSLTIQCQVDSQVTMMFWYRQQPGQSLTLIATANQGSEATYESGFVIDKFPISRPNLTFSTLTVSNMSPEDSSIYLCSVEETTRGLAKNIQYFGAGTRLSVL.

The chain joins TRBV6-6 to TRBJ2-7; D is uncertain. Germline V gene lookup returns CDR1 MNHNY and CDR2 SVGAGI (reference sequence). The CDR3 covers 14 residues. V was shortened by 5 bases and J by 2 bases, with 13 bases between the two germline ends. The CDR3 bases are TGTGCCAGCAGTCCTGACCCAAACCCCTACGAGCAGTACTTC. This sequence encodes CASSPDPNPYEQYF.

The chain combines TRBV6-1 with TRBJ2-1, with TRBD2 matching 8 bases. Germline-derived CDR1 and CDR2 are MNHNS and SASEGT. This CDR3 spans 15 amino acids. The ends lost 0 bases at V and 9 bases at J; junction bases unmatched: 7. The CDR3 sequence is CASSEAGAGVSEQFF. DNA for the CDR3: TGTGCCAGCAGTGAAGCAGGAGCGGGGGTGAGTGAGCAGTTCTTC.

V and J are TRBV14 and TRBJ2-1; no clear D. V was pared by 2 bases and J by 3 bases, with 8 bases between. From germline, CDR1 is SGHDN and CDR2 FVKESK. The CDR3 runs 14 residues. CDR3 DNA: TGTGCCAGCAGCCAACAGTACCGCTACAATGAGCAGTTCTTC. This translates into CASSQQYRYNEQFF.

This chain connects TRBV2 to TRBJ1-2, with a possible D match to TRBD1 (6 bases). The V end lost 6 bases, the J end lost 4 bases, and 15 bases lay between the germline ends. Germline CDR1 reads SNHLY; CDR2 reads FYNNEI. CDR3 size: 14 residues. The CDR3 sequence is CASRKGDLIYGYTF. The CDR3 DNA follows: TGTGCCAGCAGAAAGGGGGATCTTATCTATGGCTACACCTTC.

V gene TRBV11-2 combines with J gene TRBJ1-6; no firm D call. Trimming left V 2 bases short and J 10 bases short, with 9 bases between. CDR1 is SGHAT and CDR2 is FQNNGV in the germline V gene. The CDR3 has 13 amino acids. CDR3 nucleotides: TGTGCCAGCAGCTTAAACAATGGATCACCCCTCCACTTT. Encoded protein: CASSLNNGSPLHF.

This chain joins TRBV4-2 and TRBJ1-2; D uncertain. The germline V gene has CDR1 LGHNA and CDR2 YNFKEQ. This CDR3 spans 14 amino acids. With 0 bases removed from V and 4 bases from J, the gap between germline ends came to 9 bases. CDR3 residues: CASSQEGGSYGYTF. The CDR3 DNA is TGTGCCAGCAGCCAAGAAGGAGGTAGCTATGGCTACACCTTC.

V is TRBV7-8 and J is TRBJ2-1; D uncertain. The CDR3 is 13 amino acids. Trimming stripped 11 bases from V and 5 bases from J, with 16 bases between. CDR1 and CDR2 (germline): SGHVS, FQNEAQ. As DNA, the CDR3 is TGTGCCGTCAAGTTGGTTCAGAACAATGAGCAGTTCTTC. Its translation is CAVKLVQNNEQFF.

The CDR3 loop is CAITPGDRGPGYTF. The CDR3 region has the DNA TGTGCCATTACTCCCGGAGACAGGGGGCCTGGCTACACCTTC. V usage is TRBV2 and J usage is TRBJ1-2; 10 nucleotides line up with TRBD1. The CDR3 sequence is 14 residues long. After removal of 10 bases from V and 7 bases from J, the junction contained 12 bases not matched to a gene. CDR1 SNHLY and CDR2 FYNNEI come from the germline V gene. The complete variable domain, with remaining parts taken from reference TRBV2 and TRBJ1-2, reads EPEVTQTPSHQVTQMGQEVILRCVPISNHLYFYWYRQILGQKVEFLVSFYNNEISEKSEIFDDQFSVERPDGSNFTLKIRSTKLEDSAMYFCAITPGDRGPGYTFGSGTRLTVV.

The chain couples TRBV29-1 to TRBJ1-2; D gene ambiguous. Germline V gene sequence: CDR1 SQVTM, CDR2 ANQGSEA. The CDR3 covers 10 residues. The V and J ends lost 5 bases and 6 bases respectively, with 7 bases between them. Here the CDR3 reads CSVIGNGYTF. The DNA for the CDR3 is TGCAGCGTTATCGGGAATGGCTACACCTTC.